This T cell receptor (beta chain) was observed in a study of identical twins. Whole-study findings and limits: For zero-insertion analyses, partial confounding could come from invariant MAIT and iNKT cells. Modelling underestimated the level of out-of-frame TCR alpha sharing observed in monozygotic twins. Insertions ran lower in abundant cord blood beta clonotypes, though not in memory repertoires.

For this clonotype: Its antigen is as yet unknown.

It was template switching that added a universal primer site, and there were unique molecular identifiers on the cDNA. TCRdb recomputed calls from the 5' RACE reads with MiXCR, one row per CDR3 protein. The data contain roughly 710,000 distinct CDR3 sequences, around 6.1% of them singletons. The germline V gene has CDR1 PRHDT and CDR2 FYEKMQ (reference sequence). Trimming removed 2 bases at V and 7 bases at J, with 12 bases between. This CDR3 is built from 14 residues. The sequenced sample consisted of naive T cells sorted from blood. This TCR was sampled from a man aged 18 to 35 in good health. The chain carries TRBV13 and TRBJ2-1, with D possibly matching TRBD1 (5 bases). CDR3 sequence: CASSLSGHPNEQFF. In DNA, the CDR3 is TGTGCCAGCAGCTTATCAGGACACCCGAATGAGCAGTTCTTC.